The next 15 T cell receptor beta chains were all read from a single sample in a study of blood T cell repertoires in COVID-19. TCRdb's table, derived via immunoSEQ multiplex PCR, lists solely in-frame clones and lacks some. The sample contains around 270,000 clones, approximately 85% of which appear only once. Sequenced sample: PBMCs or T cells enriched from blood (not recorded which). The receptors shown here come from a woman aged 25-40 years who had recovered from COVID-19.

This chain links TRBV5-1 with TRBJ2-2; D is unclear. The CDR3 runs 14 residues. V was cut by 0 bases and J by 6 bases, with 9 bases left in between. In germline, CDR1 is SGHRS, CDR2 YFSETQ. CDR3 bases: TGCGCCAGCAGCTTGGAGTGGGCTTCCGGGGAGCTGTTTTTT. It specifies CASSLEWASGELFF.

The chain uses TRBV2 and TRBJ1-2; 7 bases match TRBD1. This CDR3 is 13 amino acids long. The ends lost 5 bases at V and 6 bases at J; junction bases unmatched: 6. The germline V gene encodes CDR1 SNHLY and CDR2 FYNNEI. The CDR3 loop reads CASSLYRGDGYTF. The DNA of the CDR3 is TGTGCCAGCAGTCTTTACAGGGGTGATGGCTACACCTTC.

The chain carries TRBV7-3 and TRBJ2-2; TRBD1 is a possible D gene (6 bases). The ends were cut back, 5 bases at V and 0 bases at J, with 10 bases in the middle. The length of the CDR3 is 15 residues. CDR1 is SGHTA and CDR2 is FQGTGA in the germline V gene. CDR3 coding DNA: TGTGCCAGCAGCCCGGACAGAACGAACACCGGGGAGCTGTTTTTT. Its translation is CASSPDRTNTGELFF.

This clone occurred once. The rearrangement joins TRBV27 to TRBJ2-5, with a possible D match to TRBD1 (5 bases). This CDR3 has 14 amino acids. The V end was cut by 2 bases, the J end by 2 bases, with 9 bases between. The germline gives CDR1 MNHEY, CDR2 SMNVEV (reference sequence). CDR3 amino acids: CASSLMTAQETQYF. CDR3 nucleotide sequence: TGTGCCAGCAGTTTAATGACAGCGCAAGAGACCCAGTACTTC.

This chain joins TRBV27 and TRBJ2-1; TRBD2 matches 10 bases. Germline CDR1 MNHEY, CDR2 SMNVEV (reference sequence). The CDR3 consists of 18 residues. J lost 7 bases, V lost 6 bases, and 18 bases had no gene match. The DNA for the CDR3 is TGTGCCAGCAGCCCCCCTCGGAGCGGGAGGGCCTCGGGGAATGAGCAGTTCTTC. As protein: CASSPPRSGRASGNEQFF.

J is TRBJ1-2 and V is TRBV28, with TRBD1 identical over 7 bases. Germline trimming cut 6 bases from V and 8 bases from J; bases unmatched to any gene: 21. Germline V CDR1 and CDR2: MDHEN, SYDVKM. The CDR3 covers 17 residues. The CDR3 bases are TGTGCCAGCAGCTCAGTAGTAGGAGGGGGCGGGGAGCTGGGCTACACCTTC. It codes for CASSSVVGGGGELGYTF.

By share, this clone ranks as medium-sized. The chain combines TRBV3-1 (or the pseudogene TRBV3-2) with TRBJ1-2; D ambiguous. CDR1 is LGHDT, CDR2 YNNKEL, per germline (reference sequence). The CDR3 spans 14 residues. The V and J ends lost 1 base and 1 base respectively, with 7 bases between them. DNA of the CDR3: TGTGCCAGCAGCCAAGTAGCAGTTAACTATGGCTACACCTTC. Protein product: CASSQVAVNYGYTF.

The chain is built from TRBV28 and TRBJ2-1, with 11 bases lining up with TRBD2. Germline V CDR1 and CDR2: MDHEN, SYDVKM. The CDR3 is made up of 15 amino acids. The V segment lost 6 bases and the J segment 2 bases; nucleotides outside the gene matches: 3. The CDR3 here is CASSQTSGAYNEQFF. The CDR3 DNA is TGTGCCAGCAGCCAGACTAGCGGGGCCTACAATGAGCAGTTCTTC. Full variable domain (rest looked up from reference TRBV28 and TRBJ2-1): DVKVTQSSRYLVKRTGEKVFLECVQDMDHENMFWYRQDPGLGLRLIYFSYDVKMKEKGDIPEGYSVSREKKERFSLILESASTNQTSMYLCASSQTSGAYNEQFFGPGTRLTVL.

The chain is built from TRBV6-5 and TRBJ2-7, with 7 bases aligning to TRBD2. The CDR3 has 13 amino acids. The germline gives CDR1 MNHEY, CDR2 SVGAGI. V gave up 6 bases and J gave up 1 base; unmatched junction bases: 3. The CDR3 DNA reads TGTGCCAGCAGGACTAGCAGTTCCTACGAGCAGTACTTC. Translating it yields CASRTSSSYEQYF.

The chain recombines TRBV30 with TRBJ1-2; D remains ambiguous. V shed 5 bases and J shed 3 bases, with 13 bases lying between them. The CDR3 has 13 residues. CDR1 and CDR2 (germline): GTSNPN, SVGIG (reference sequence). The chain's CDR3 is CAWSEGGYYGYTF. In DNA, the CDR3 is TGTGCCTGGTCTGAGGGAGGGTACTATGGCTACACCTTC.

The CDR3 nucleotides read TGTGCCAGCAGCCAAGCCGGGACTACCATTCCAGATACGCAGTATTTT. It is translated as CASSQAGTTIPDTQYF. V is TRBV4-2 and J is TRBJ2-3; 7 bases fit TRBD2. V was clipped by 1 base and J by 4 bases; unmatched bases: 8. Germline CDR1 and CDR2: LGHNA and YNFKEQ. CDR3 size: 16 residues.

A note on this clone: The junction departs from germline at one end; a sequencing error may be responsible. The gene calls are TRBV19 and TRBJ1-1; TRBD1 matches 9 bases. The CDR3 is 16 residues long. Germline values: CDR1 LNHDA, CDR2 SQIVND (reference sequence). DNA of the CDR3: TGTGCCAGTAGCATAGCCCCCGGGACAGGGATCCCTGAAGCTTTCTTT. It specifies CASSIAPGTGIPEAFF. The full variable domain, in which reference TRBV19 and TRBJ1-1 provide the parts outside the CDR3, is DGGITQSPKYLFRKEGQNVTLSCEQNLNHDAMYWYRQDPGQGLRLIYYSQIVNDFQKGDIAEGYSVSREKKESFPLTVTSAQKNPTAFYLCASSIAPGTGIPEAFFGQGTRLTVV.

The chain employs TRBV9 and TRBJ1-4; D remains unclear. Germline-derived CDR1 and CDR2 are SGDLS and YYNGEE. Trimming took off 0 bases at V and 12 bases at J, with 12 bases between the two ends. The CDR3 is 13 residues long. The CDR3 DNA is TGTGCCAGCAGCGTAGAATCCGTCGGGGAACTGTTTTTT. Translated: CASSVESVGELFF.

The V call is TRBV10-3, the J call TRBJ2-2, with a tentative D call TRBD1 (6 bases). Germline V gene sequence: CDR1 ENHRY, CDR2 SYGVKD. Trimming left V 8 bases short and J 6 bases short, with 19 bases between. The CDR3 has 15 residues. The CDR3 coding sequence is TGTGCCATCCATGGGGGCTTTGTAGGCGCCGGGGAGCTGTTTTTT. This encodes CAIHGGFVGAGELFF.

This chain joins TRBV4-1 and TRBJ1-5; TRBD1 might be the D (5 bases). The CDR3 covers 20 residues. Germline CDR1 and CDR2: MGHRA and YSYEKL. The germline V and J ends were trimmed by 0 bases and 0 bases, with 21 bases remaining between them. CDR3 sequence (DNA): TGCGCCAGCAGCCAAGACGACGTTAAGCCGGGGGGTCCTAGCAATCAGCCCCAGCATTTT. It yields the protein CASSQDDVKPGGPSNQPQHF.